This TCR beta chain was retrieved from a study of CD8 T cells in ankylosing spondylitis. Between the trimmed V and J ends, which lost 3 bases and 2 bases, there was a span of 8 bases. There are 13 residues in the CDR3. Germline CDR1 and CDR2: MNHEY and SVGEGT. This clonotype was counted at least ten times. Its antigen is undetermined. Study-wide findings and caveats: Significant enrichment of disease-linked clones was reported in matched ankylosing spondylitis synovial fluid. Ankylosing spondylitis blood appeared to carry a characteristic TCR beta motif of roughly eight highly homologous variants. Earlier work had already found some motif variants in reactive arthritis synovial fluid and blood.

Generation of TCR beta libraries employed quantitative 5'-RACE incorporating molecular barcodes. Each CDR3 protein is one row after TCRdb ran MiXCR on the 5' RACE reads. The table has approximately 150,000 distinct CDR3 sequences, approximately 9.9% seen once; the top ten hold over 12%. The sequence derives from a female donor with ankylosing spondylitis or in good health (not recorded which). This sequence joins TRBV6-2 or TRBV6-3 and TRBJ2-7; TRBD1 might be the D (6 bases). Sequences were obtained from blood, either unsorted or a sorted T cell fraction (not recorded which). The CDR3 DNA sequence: TGTGCCAGCAGTTATGGACAGCCCTACGAGCAGTACTTC. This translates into CASSYGQPYEQYF.